This T cell receptor (beta chain) was captured in a study of CD8+ T cells in alopecia areata. Study information: Patients received oral tofacitinib, 5 to 10 mg twice daily, for moderate-to-severe alopecia areata.

Germline V lookup: CDR1 MNHEY, CDR2 SVGAGI. J lost 1 base, V lost 6 bases, and 5 bases had no gene match. CDR3 length: 15 residues. Following RNA extraction, reverse transcription yielded cDNA that acted as the sequencing template. Profiled with immunoSEQ multiplex PCR; TCRdb holds only in-frame clones, not every one. The table shows 220,000 or so clones, with 57% occurring only once. PBMCs, the starting material, were the source of sorted CD4+ and CD8+ T cells. The V and J genes are TRBV6-5 and TRBJ2-3; the match to TRBD1 covers 9 bases. The receptor was derived from a human donor with alopecia areata. This sample comprised CD4+ T cells sorted from blood, obtained at week 0. The CDR3 sequence: CASSHRQGGTDTQYF. The CDR3 nucleotides are TGTGCCAGCAGCCATCGACAGGGGGGCACAGATACGCAGTATTTT.